Presented here are 11 T cell receptor beta chains from one specimen sequenced in a study of T cell changes during pregnancy in multiple sclerosis. Sequencing used immunoSEQ multiplex PCR; TCRdb keeps in-frame clones, though not all of them. This sample has tens of thousands of clones, with 94% found just once. The sample was CD4+ T cells from peripheral blood mononuclear cells, taken after pregnancy. These receptors came from a female donor with multiple sclerosis, enrolled in a pregnancy study.

This rearrangement joins TRBV28 to TRBJ1-2; TRBD1 agrees at 7 bases. This CDR3 has 12 amino acids. Germline loops: CDR1 MDHEN, CDR2 SYDVKM. Trimming at V came to 3 bases and at J to 8 bases, leaving 3 bases not matched to a gene. CDR3 protein: CASSLWDRGYTF. CDR3 bases: TGTGCCAGCAGTTTGTGGGACAGAGGCTACACCTTC.

The chain recombines TRBV5-1 with TRBJ2-7, with 7 bases that match TRBD1. Per germline, CDR1 SGHRS and CDR2 YFSETQ. V shed 0 bases, J shed 0 bases, and the junction held 3 bases outside the gene matches. The CDR3 runs to 15 residues. DNA for the CDR3: TGCGCCAGCAGCTTGGAGGACAGGCCCTCCTACGAGCAGTACTTC. It codes for CASSLEDRPSYEQYF.

This chain links TRBV5-4 with TRBJ2-3; 12 bases are shared with TRBD2. CDR1 and CDR2 (germline): SGHNT, YYREEE (reference sequence). Germline trimming cut 10 bases from V and 3 bases from J; bases unmatched to any gene: 21. The CDR3 is 19 amino acids. CDR3 DNA: TGTGCCGTAGCTCGGCCTCCTCCGACTAGCGGGAGTGGTACAGATACGCAGTATTTT. Its protein is CAVARPPPTSGSGTDTQYF.

The rearrangement joins TRBV10-3 to TRBJ2-1; 9 nucleotides match TRBD2. V was pared by 6 bases and J by 7 bases, with 13 bases of the junction left unmatched. The CDR3 is 16 residues long. CDR1 is ENHRY, CDR2 SYGVKD, per germline. CDR3 sequence reads: CAIRRNSGSPGNEQFF. In nucleotides, the CDR3 is TGTGCCATCAGGAGAAATAGCGGGAGCCCCGGTAATGAGCAGTTCTTC.

The chain joins TRBV5-1 to TRBJ1-2; TRBD1 agrees at 7 bases. CDR1 is SGHRS and CDR2 is YFSETQ in the germline V gene. The CDR3 runs 17 residues. Germline trimming cut 0 bases from V and 0 bases from J; bases unmatched to any gene: 8. CDR3 sequence: CASSLGVGGTANYGYTF. DNA of the CDR3: TGCGCCAGCAGCTTGGGTGTTGGGGGGACAGCTAACTATGGCTACACCTTC.

This chain joins TRBV19 and TRBJ1-5; D possibly corresponds to TRBD1 (6 bases). CDR1 is LNHDA and CDR2 is SQIVND in the germline V gene (reference sequence). Between the trimmed V and J ends, which lost 5 bases and 0 bases, there was a span of 14 bases. There are 16 residues in the CDR3. The CDR3 sequence: CASSGGAGASNQPQHF. CDR3 coding DNA: TGTGCCAGTAGTGGAGGAGCAGGGGCTAGCAATCAGCCCCAGCATTTT.

This chain joins TRBV29-1 and TRBJ2-3; TRBD2 aligns across 8 bases. CDR3 length: 14 residues. CDR1 SQVTM and CDR2 ANQGSEA come from the germline V gene. The V gene end was trimmed by 6 bases and the J gene end by 2 bases; junction bases not matched to a gene: 7. The CDR3 protein is CSVRGTRVTDTQYF. The CDR3 coding sequence is TGCAGCGTGCGTGGGACTAGGGTCACAGATACGCAGTATTTT.

V usage is TRBV28 and J usage is TRBJ2-5; the match to TRBD2 covers 11 bases. In germline, CDR1 is MDHEN, CDR2 SYDVKM. This CDR3 has 16 amino acids. Unmatched junction bases numbered 10, after V lost 5 bases and J lost 5 bases. The chain's CDR3 is CASSPFSGRAWETQYF. The CDR3 nucleotides are TGTGCCAGCAGTCCCTTTAGCGGGAGGGCCTGGGAGACCCAGTACTTC.

This clone showed up just once. V and J are TRBV5-4 and TRBJ2-5; 8 nucleotides line up with TRBD2. Germline V gene sequence: CDR1 SGHNT, CDR2 YYREEE (reference sequence). With 1 base clipped from V and 1 base from J, the junction kept 3 bases outside the gene matches. The CDR3 is made up of 15 amino acids. Here the CDR3 reads CASSLQRGPQETQYF. Here the CDR3 DNA reads TGTGCCAGCAGCTTGCAGCGGGGGCCCCAAGAGACCCAGTACTTC.

Concerning this clone: The junction departs from germline at one end; a sequencing error may be responsible. The V call is TRBV7-2, the J call TRBJ2-5; the match to TRBD2 covers 9 bases. The germline CDR1 and CDR2 sequences are SGHTA and FQGNSA. The CDR3 loop spans 13 amino acids. The CDR3 nucleotides read TGTGCCAGCAGCATAGCGGGAGTGGAGACCCAGTACTTC. As protein: CASSIAGVETQYF.

The V and J genes are TRBV4-2 and TRBJ2-6; D may be TRBD2 (5 bases). Per the germline V gene, CDR1 is LGHNA and CDR2 is YNFKEQ. This CDR3 is 16 amino acids long. V lost 1 base to trimming and J lost 4 bases, with 11 bases between them. CDR3 protein: CASSQVAGSGANVLTF. CDR3 nucleotide sequence: TGTGCCAGCAGCCAAGTTGCGGGTTCGGGGGCCAACGTCCTGACTTTC.